This T cell receptor (beta chain) was observed in a study of OX40 agonist ivuxolimab in advanced cancers. Study-level information: Partial responses were achieved by three patients: one hepatocellular carcinoma, two cutaneous melanoma. Study-level results: Specificity for antigen went undetermined in the expanded peripheral T cells.

The CDR3 extends over 13 amino acids. The V end was cut by 1 base, the J end by 3 bases, with 7 bases between. Per the germline V gene, CDR1 is SGHDT and CDR2 is YYEEEE. Data came from immunoSEQ multiplex PCR; TCRdb stores just in-frame clones and leaves some out. The sample holds approximately 22,000 clones; about 84% are singletons and the top ten take under 45%. Note on this clone: Its specificity is not known.

The rearrangement joins TRBV5-6 to TRBJ1-2; D remains unclear. This TCR derives from an adult with an advanced solid tumor such as melanoma, head and neck, liver or kidney cancer. The sample here was CD4+ or CD8+ T cells sorted from blood, taken in a trial of the OX40 agonist ivuxolimab. CDR3 loop: CASSLMADYGYTF. The CDR3 bases are TGTGCCAGCAGCTTGATGGCTGACTATGGCTACACCTTC. The full variable domain, rest sourced from reference TRBV5-6 and TRBJ1-2, is DAGVTQSPTHLIKTRGQQVTLRCSPKSGHDTVSWYQQALGQGPQFIFQYYEEEERQRGNFPDRFSGHQFPNYSSELNVNALLLGDSALYLCASSLMADYGYTFGSGTRLTVV.